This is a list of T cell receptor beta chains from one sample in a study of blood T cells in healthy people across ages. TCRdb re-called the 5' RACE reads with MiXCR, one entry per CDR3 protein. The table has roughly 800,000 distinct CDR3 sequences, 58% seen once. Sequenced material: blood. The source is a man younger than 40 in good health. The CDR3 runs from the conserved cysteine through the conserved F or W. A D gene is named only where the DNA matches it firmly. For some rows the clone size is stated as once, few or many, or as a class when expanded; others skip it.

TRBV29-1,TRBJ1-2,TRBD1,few,TGCAGCGTGGGACAGGTATCGCGAGGCTACACCTTC,CSVGQVSRGYTF
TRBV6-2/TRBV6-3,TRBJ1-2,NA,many,TGTGCCAGCAGTACGACCGGGAGTATCGGTGGCTACACCTTC,CASSTTGSIGGYTF
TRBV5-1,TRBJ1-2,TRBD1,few,TGCGCCAGCACCTTGCGACAGGGTTCGGATGGCTACACCTTC,CASTLRQGSDGYTF
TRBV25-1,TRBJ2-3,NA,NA,TGTGCCAGCATGACGGGTTTCGAGGGACCCGTGCTCACAGATACGCAGTATTTT,CASMTGFEGPVLTDTQYF
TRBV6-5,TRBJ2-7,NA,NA,TGTGCCAGCAGCCCTGAGGCGGGATACTTCCACGAGCAGTACTTC,CASSPEAGYFHEQYF
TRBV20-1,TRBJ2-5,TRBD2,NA,TGCAGTGCTAGAGCAGGGACTAGCGGGAATCAGGCGACCCAGTACTTC,CSARAGTSGNQATQYF
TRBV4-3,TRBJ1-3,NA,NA,TGCGCCAGCAGCCAAGAGGTCCAGTTCCAGTACAGCTCTGGAAACACCATATATTTT,CASSQEVQFQYSSGNTIYF
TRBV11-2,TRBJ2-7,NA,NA,TGTGCCAGCAGCCAAGTCAGGGCATCAGAGCAGTACTTC,CASSQVRASEQYF
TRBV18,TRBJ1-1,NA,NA,TGTGCCAGCTCAGGGACGGTCCAGGCTAACACTGAAGCTTTCTTT,CASSGTVQANTEAFF
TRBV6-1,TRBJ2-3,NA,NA,TGTGCCAGCAGTGAGTCACGGGATAGCACAGATACGCAGTATTTT,CASSESRDSTDTQYF
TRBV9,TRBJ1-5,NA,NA,TGTGCCAGCAGCGACGGTAGCATTTATCAGCCCCAGCATTTT,CASSDGSIYQPQHF
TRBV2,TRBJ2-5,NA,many,TGTGCCAGCGAACAGGGATCTCAAGAGACCCAGTACTTC,CASEQGSQETQYF
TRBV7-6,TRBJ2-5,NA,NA,TGTGCCAGCAGCTTAGCGATCACAGGGAAGCAGTACTTC,CASSLAITGKQYF
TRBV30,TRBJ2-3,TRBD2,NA,TGTGCCTGGAAGGTGGCGGGGGCAGATACGCAGTATTTT,CAWKVAGADTQYF
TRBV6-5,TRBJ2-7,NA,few,TGTGCCAGCAGACCTAGGGCCGGCTACGAGCAGTACTTC,CASRPRAGYEQYF
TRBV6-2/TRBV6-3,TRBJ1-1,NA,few,TGTGCCAGCAGTTACTCACTCCTCGGAGCTGCTTTCTTT,CASSYSLLGAAFF
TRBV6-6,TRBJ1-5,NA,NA,TGTGCCAGCAATTGGGACCCAGGGGCGGGACAGCCCCAGCATTTT,CASNWDPGAGQPQHF
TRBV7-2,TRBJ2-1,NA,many,TGTGCCAGCAGCTTAGTTCTCCTGACAGGTATGAATGAGCAGTTCTTC,CASSLVLLTGMNEQFF
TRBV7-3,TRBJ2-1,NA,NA,TGTGCCAGCAGCTTAGCAGGGGGGGAGGGCAATGAGCAGTTCTTC,CASSLAGGEGNEQFF
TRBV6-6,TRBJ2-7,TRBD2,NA,TGTGCCAGTAGCGGGGGCTACGTACTCTACGAGCAGTACTTC,CASSGGYVLYEQYF
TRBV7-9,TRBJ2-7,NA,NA,TGTGCCAGCAGACCTAAGGATGGCGACGTCGAGCAGTACTTC,CASRPKDGDVEQYF
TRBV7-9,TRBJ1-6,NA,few,TGTGCCAGCAGCTTAAGGAAACAGGGTTCCTATAATTCACCCCTCCACTTT,CASSLRKQGSYNSPLHF
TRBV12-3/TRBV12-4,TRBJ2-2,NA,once,TGTGCCAGCAGTTCGGCAACTGGCCCCGGGGAGCTGTTTTTT,CASSSATGPGELFF
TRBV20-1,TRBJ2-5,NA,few,TGCAGTGTGCAGGGATTAGAGACCCAGTACTTC,CSVQGLETQYF
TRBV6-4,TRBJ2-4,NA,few,TGTGCCAGCAGTGTTTATGACAGGCCGTTGGAGGCCCCTATGCCGTACTTC,CASSVYDRPLEAPMPYF
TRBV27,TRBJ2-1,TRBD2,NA,TGTGCCAGCAGTTTAATTGTGACTAGCGGGAGTAGTGAGCAGTTCTTC,CASSLIVTSGSSEQFF
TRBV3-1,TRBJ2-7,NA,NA,TGTGCCAGCAGCCATCCGACACTAGCCTACGAGCAGTACTTC,CASSHPTLAYEQYF
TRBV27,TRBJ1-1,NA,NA,TGTGCCAGCAGGAAGGGGGATTTGGTCACTGAAGCTTTCTTT,CASRKGDLVTEAFF
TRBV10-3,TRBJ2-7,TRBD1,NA,TGTGCCATCAGTGAGTCAAGGACAGGGGGCTACGAGCAGTACTTC,CAISESRTGGYEQYF
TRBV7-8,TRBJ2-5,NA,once,TGTGCCAGCAGCATCGCCGGGAAGGGGGGGCCGAATGAGCAGTACTTC,CASSIAGKGGPNEQYF
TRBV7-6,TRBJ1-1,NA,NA,TGTGCCAGCAGCTTAAGTAGAGATAGAATGAACACTGAAGCTTTCTTT,CASSLSRDRMNTEAFF
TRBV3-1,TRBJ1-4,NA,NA,TGTGCCAGCAGCCAGGGGACGGCGATGTTTTTT,CASSQGTAMFF
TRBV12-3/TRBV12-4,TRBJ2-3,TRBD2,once,TGTGCCAGCAGTTTGAGCGGGAGGGACACAGATACGCAGTATTTT,CASSLSGRDTDTQYF